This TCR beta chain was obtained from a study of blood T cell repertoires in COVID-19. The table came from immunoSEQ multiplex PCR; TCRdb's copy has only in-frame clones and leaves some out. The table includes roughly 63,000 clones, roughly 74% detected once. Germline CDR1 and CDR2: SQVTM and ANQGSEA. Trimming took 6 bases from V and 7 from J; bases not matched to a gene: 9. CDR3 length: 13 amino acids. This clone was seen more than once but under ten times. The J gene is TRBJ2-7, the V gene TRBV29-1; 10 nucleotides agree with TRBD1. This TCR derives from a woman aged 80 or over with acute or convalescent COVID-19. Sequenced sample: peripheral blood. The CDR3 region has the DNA TGCAGCGTCGACGACAGGGGGCAGGGGGAGCAGTACTTC. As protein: CSVDDRGQGEQYF.